This T cell receptor (beta chain) was recovered during a study of cytomegalovirus exposure and HLA in healthy donors. The CDR3 loop spans 14 amino acids. After removal of 2 bases from V and 10 bases from J, the junction contained 3 bases not matched to a gene. Germline loops: CDR1 MNHEY, CDR2 SVGAGI. The study, taken as a whole, reports: High sensitivity and specificity were reportedly achieved when the classifier diagnosed cytomegalovirus status.

The PCR had 60 Vbeta and 13 Jbeta primers. Clones were sequenced by immunoSEQ multiplex PCR, and TCRdb holds only the in-frame ones, with some missing. This sample's clone table lists tens of thousands of clones. Concerning this clone: Its specificity is unknown.

This clonotype originated in a woman under 30 in good health and CMV-seronegative. The sequenced material came from PBMCs. This chain links TRBV6-5 with TRBJ1-6, with 9 bases aligning to TRBD1. CDR3 amino acids: CASSYRTGESPLHF. CDR3 DNA sequence: TGTGCCAGCAGTTACCGGACAGGGGAATCACCCCTCCACTTT.